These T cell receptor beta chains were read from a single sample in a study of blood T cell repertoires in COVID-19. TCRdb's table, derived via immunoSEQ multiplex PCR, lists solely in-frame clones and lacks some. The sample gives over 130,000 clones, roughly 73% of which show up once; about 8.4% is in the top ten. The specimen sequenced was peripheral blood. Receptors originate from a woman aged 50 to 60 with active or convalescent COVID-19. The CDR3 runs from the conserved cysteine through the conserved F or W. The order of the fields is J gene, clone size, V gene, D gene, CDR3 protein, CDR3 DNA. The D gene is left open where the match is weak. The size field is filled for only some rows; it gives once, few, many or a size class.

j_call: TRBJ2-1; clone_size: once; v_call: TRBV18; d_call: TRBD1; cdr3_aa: CASSPFLTGTGSIYEQFF; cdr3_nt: TGTGCCAGCTCACCATTTCTAACCGGGACAGGGTCGATTTATGAGCAGTTCTTC
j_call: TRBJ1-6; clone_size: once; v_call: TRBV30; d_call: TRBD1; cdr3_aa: CAWSVGQGYSPLHF; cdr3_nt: TGTGCCTGGAGTGTGGGACAGGGGTATTCACCCCTCCACTTT
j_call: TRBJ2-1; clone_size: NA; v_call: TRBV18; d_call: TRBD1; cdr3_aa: CASSDRTSPGQEQFF; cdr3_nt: TGTGCCAGCTCAGATCGGACATCCCCGGGACAGGAGCAGTTCTTC
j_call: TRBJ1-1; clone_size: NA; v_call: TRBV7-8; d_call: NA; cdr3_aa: CASSLAAGFVAEAFF; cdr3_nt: TGTGCCAGCAGCTTAGCGGCAGGGTTCGTCGCTGAAGCTTTCTTT
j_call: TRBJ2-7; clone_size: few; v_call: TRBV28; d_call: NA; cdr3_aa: CASSSNRLAHMSGEQYF; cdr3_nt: TGTGCCAGCAGTAGTAACCGCCTAGCGCACATGTCAGGCGAGCAGTACTTC
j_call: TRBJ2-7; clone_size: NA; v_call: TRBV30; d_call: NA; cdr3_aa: CAWRRGTYEQYF; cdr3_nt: TGTGCCTGGAGAAGGGGTACCTACGAGCAGTACTTC
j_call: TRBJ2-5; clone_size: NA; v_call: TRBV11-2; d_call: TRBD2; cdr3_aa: CASSLSRAGVGQETQYF; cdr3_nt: TGTGCCAGCAGCTTATCTCGGGCGGGAGTTGGACAAGAGACCCAGTACTTC
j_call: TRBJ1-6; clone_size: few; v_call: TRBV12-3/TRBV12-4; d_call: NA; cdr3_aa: CASQLSSQGLHF; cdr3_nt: TGTGCCAGCCAGTTAAGTAGTCAGGGCCTCCACTTT
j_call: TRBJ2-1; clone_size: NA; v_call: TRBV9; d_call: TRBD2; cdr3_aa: CASSFLTSGLYNEQFF; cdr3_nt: TGTGCCAGCAGCTTCCTGACTAGCGGGCTATACAATGAGCAGTTCTTC
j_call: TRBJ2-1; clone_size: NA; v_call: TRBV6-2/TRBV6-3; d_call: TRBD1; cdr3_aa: CASSPDRGTYNEQFF; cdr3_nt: TGTGCCAGCAGCCCCGACAGGGGGACCTACAATGAGCAGTTCTTC
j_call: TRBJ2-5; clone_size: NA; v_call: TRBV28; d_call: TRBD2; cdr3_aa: CASSSSRGVAGGRETQYF; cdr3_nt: TGTGCCAGCAGTTCTAGCAGGGGAGTAGCGGGAGGGCGAGAGACCCAGTACTTC
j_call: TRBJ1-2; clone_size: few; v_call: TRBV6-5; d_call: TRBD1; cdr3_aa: CASSSRDRGRITF; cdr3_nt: TGTGCCAGCAGTTCCCGGGACAGGGGGCGAATCACCTTC
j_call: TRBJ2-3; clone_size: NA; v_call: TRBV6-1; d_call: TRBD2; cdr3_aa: CASSVSTSGGTDTQYF; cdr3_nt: TGTGCCAGCAGTGTTTCGACTAGCGGGGGAACAGATACGCAGTATTTT
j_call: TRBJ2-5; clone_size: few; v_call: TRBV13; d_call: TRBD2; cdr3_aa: CASSRGGSGAGQETQYF; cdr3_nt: TGTGCCAGCAGCCGCGGGGGGAGCGGCGCGGGGCAGGAGACCCAGTACTTC
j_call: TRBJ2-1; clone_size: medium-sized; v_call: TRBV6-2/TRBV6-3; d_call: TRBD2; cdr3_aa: CASSSPALAGGGDEQFF; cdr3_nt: TGTGCCAGCAGTTCCCCAGCCCTAGCGGGAGGCGGAGATGAGCAGTTCTTC
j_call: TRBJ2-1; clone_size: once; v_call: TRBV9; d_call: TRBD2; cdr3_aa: CASSVGVASGSGEQFF; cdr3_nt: TGTGCCAGCAGCGTAGGAGTCGCTAGCGGTAGCGGTGAGCAGTTCTTC
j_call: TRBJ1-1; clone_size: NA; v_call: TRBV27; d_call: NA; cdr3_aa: CASSLGQNTEAFF; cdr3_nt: TGTGCCAGCAGTTTAGGCCAGAACACTGAAGCTTTCTTT
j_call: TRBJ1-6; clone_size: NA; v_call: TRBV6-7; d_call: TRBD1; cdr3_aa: CASSSDRNSPLHF; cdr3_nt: TGTGCCAGCAGCTCGGACAGGAATTCACCCCTCCACTTT
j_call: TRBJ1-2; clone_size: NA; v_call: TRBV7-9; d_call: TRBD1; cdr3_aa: CASSFTGTGNYGYTF; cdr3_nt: TGTGCCAGCAGCTTCACCGGGACAGGGAACTATGGCTACACCTTC
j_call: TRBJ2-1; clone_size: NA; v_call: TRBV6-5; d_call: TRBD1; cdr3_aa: CASSKTGGRNEQFF; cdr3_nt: TGTGCCAGCAGTAAAACAGGGGGCCGGAATGAGCAGTTCTTC
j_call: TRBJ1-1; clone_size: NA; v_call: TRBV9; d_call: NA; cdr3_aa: CASSVRGTPNTEAFF; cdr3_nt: TGTGCCAGCAGCGTAAGAGGGACACCGAACACTGAAGCTTTCTTT
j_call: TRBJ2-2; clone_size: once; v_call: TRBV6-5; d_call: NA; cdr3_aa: CASTRTFSGELFF; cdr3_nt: TGTGCCAGCACCCGGACATTCTCCGGGGAGCTGTTTTTT
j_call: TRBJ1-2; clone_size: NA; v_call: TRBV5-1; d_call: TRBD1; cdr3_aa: CASSPESGTGYGYTF; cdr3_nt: TGCGCCAGCAGCCCTGAATCCGGGACAGGATATGGCTACACCTTC
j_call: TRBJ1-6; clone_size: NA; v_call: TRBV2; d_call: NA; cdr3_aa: CASSEVRGEGSPLHF; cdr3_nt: TGTGCCAGCAGTGAAGTCAGGGGTGAAGGTTCACCCCTCCACTTT
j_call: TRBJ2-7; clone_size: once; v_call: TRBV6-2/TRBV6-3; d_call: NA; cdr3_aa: CASSYGSQGYEQYF; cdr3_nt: TGTGCCAGCAGTTACGGGTCACAGGGCTACGAGCAGTACTTC
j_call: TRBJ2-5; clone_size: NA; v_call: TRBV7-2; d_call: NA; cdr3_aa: CASSLAGAGETQYF; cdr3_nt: TGTGCCAGCAGCTTAGCGGGAGCGGGAGAGACCCAGTACTTC
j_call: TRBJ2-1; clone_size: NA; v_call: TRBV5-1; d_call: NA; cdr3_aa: CASSIGQNEQFF; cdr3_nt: TGCGCCAGCAGCATCGGACAGAATGAGCAGTTCTTC
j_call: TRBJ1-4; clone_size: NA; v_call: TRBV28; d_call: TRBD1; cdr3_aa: CASSFLGTASNEKLFF; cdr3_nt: TGTGCCAGCAGTTTTCTAGGGACAGCCTCTAATGAAAAACTGTTTTTT
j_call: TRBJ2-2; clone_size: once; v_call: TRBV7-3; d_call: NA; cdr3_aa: CASSLTTPGAGGELFF; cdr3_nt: TGTGCCAGCAGCTTAACAACCCCAGGGGCCGGCGGGGAGCTGTTTTTT
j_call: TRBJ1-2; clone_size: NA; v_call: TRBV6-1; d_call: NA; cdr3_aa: CASRHGSTGGYTF; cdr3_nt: TGTGCCAGCAGACACGGTTCCACAGGTGGCTACACCTTC
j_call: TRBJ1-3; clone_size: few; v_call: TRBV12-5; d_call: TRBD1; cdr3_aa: CASGLVGTGGMVAGNTIYF; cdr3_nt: TGTGCTAGTGGTTTGGTAGGGACAGGGGGGATGGTCGCTGGAAACACCATATATTTT
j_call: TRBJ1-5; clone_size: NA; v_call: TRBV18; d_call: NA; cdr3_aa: CASSPSGGNQPQHF; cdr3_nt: TGTGCCAGCTCACCATCGGGGGGGAATCAGCCCCAGCATTTT
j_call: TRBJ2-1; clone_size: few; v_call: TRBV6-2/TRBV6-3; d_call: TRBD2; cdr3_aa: CASSYNPGTSGTNEQFF; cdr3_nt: TGTGCCAGCAGTTACAATCCCGGGACTAGCGGTACTAATGAGCAGTTCTTC
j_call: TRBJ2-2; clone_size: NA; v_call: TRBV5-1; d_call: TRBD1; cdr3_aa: CASERTGSHSGELFF; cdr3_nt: TGCGCCAGCGAGCGGACAGGATCTCATTCCGGGGAGCTGTTTTTT
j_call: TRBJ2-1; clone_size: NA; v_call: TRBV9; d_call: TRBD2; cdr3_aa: CASSVAGLAGTSAYNEQFF; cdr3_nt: TGTGCCAGCAGCGTAGCGGGACTAGCGGGAACGAGCGCCTACAATGAGCAGTTCTTC
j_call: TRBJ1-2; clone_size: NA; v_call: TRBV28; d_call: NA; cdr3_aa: CASGSRVSGYTF; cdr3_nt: TGTGCCAGCGGCTCGCGGGTGAGCGGCTACACCTTC
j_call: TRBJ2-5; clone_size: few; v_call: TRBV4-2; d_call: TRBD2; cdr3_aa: CASSQVGTSGGGQETQYF; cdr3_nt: TGTGCCAGCAGCCAAGTAGGGACTAGCGGGGGGGGACAAGAGACCCAGTACTTC